The entry below describes one T cell receptor (beta chain). Its target is unknown. This CDR3 is built from 14 residues. V shed 0 bases and J shed 9 bases, with 15 bases lying between them. Germline V gene sequence: CDR1 SGHRS, CDR2 YFSETQ. These data come from a study of cytomegalovirus exposure and HLA in healthy donors. General study points: In a later analysis, TCR beta V- and J-gene trimming was associated with a missense DCLRE1C variant. The investigators catalogued about 170 TCR beta chains as cytomegalovirus-associated.

Primers: 60 Vbeta forward and 13 Jbeta reverse. Original handling: In a later analysis, 70 million to 80 million unique TCR beta chains included roughly 11 million shared by two or more donors. Here immunoSEQ multiplex PCR was the method, and the copy in TCRdb shows in-frame clones only, minus some. V and J calls and clone size are copied from that table; D and trimming were computed from the DNA. This sample has over 110,000 clones, with around 82% found just once. This clonotype originated in a woman in her forties in good health and CMV-seropositive. Sequencing was performed on PBMCs. V usage is TRBV5-1 and J usage is TRBJ1-2, with TRBD1 as a possible D gene (5 bases). CDR3 sequence: CASSLDQAGRSYTF. As DNA, the CDR3 is TGCGCCAGCAGCTTGGATCAGGCAGGGAGGAGCTACACCTTC.